A selection of T cell receptor beta chains follows, all from one sample in a study of control samples from healthy donors and cancer patients. Clones were sequenced by immunoSEQ multiplex PCR, and TCRdb holds only the in-frame ones, with some missing. The data show about 80,000 clones, 75% to 85% seen once. The specimen sequenced was PBMCs. These receptors all come from a man between 60 and 75 years old with head and neck cancer. The CDR3 runs from the conserved cysteine through the conserved F or W. Fields, in order: clone size, J gene, V gene, CDR3 protein. Clone size is not always given. Where it is, it says once, few, many or a class for expanded clones.

.,TRBJ1-6,TRBV7-9,CASSSRSRGSNSPLHF
.,TRBJ2-4,TRBV2,CASTRPGVSAKNIQYF
.,TRBJ2-7,TRBV19,CASSNPGSSYEQYF
.,TRBJ1-1,TRBV27,CASSSKLTGPNTEAFF
.,TRBJ1-3,TRBV5-1,CASSLDRVDTIYF
.,TRBJ2-1,TRBV5-4,CASRQTELNEQFF
.,TRBJ2-2,TRBV12-1,CASSFVSGRTHTGELFF
.,TRBJ2-7,TRBV28,CASSSPGQGNHEQYF
.,TRBJ2-3,TRBV21-1,CASSKGLLKQTSTDTQYF
.,TRBJ2-5,TRBV29-1,CSVESRGGETQYF
few,TRBJ2-1,TRBV10-3,CAISESWSGRINEQFF
.,TRBJ2-1,TRBV27,CASSLVAGGYEQFF
.,TRBJ2-2,TRBV24-1,CATQGVTGELFF
once,TRBJ1-2,TRBV15,CATSRDRVGGYTF
.,TRBJ1-2,TRBV6-5,CASRVEFGNGYTF
.,TRBJ1-1,TRBV5-8,CASSRTGAGAEAFF
once,TRBJ2-7,TRBV25-1,CASSETKGRYEQYF
few,TRBJ1-4,TRBV20-1,CSASGSPMELFF
few,TRBJ2-3,TRBV7-9,CASSLGFTGVGVTDTQYF
.,TRBJ1-2,TRBV6-1,CASSERGTATGGGYGYTF
.,TRBJ2-7,TRBV6-2/TRBV6-3,CASSPVLLGTYEQYF
.,TRBJ2-1,TRBV4-2,CASRGRTGGSDEQFF
.,TRBJ2-3,TRBV2,CASRIGTGRPDTQYF
.,TRBJ2-5,TRBV2,CASSSYQETQYF
.,TRBJ2-1,TRBV12-3/TRBV12-4,CASSFGAINEQFF
.,TRBJ1-5,TRBV5-1,CASSLQGDGNQPQHF
few,TRBJ1-5,TRBV19,CASRFDSLDQPQHF
.,TRBJ1-6,TRBV6-4,CASSEGNRGGSPLHF
.,TRBJ2-2,TRBV5-1,CASSFIGSGELFF
.,TRBJ1-5,TRBV10-3,CAISDGGLQPQHF
.,TRBJ2-3,TRBV6-1,CASSEVLAGGTDTQYF
.,TRBJ2-2,TRBV28,CASSSRTAGELFF